This TCR beta chain originates from a study of cytomegalovirus exposure and HLA in healthy donors. There are 16 residues in the CDR3. Between the trimmed V and J ends, which lost 1 base and 7 bases, there was a span of 17 bases. CDR1 is SEHNR, CDR2 FQNEAQ, per germline (reference sequence). Researchers ran the PCR with 60 Vbeta and 13 Jbeta primers. Measured with immunoSEQ multiplex PCR; TCRdb has only the in-frame clones, and not every one. This sample's clone table lists 65,000 to 85,000 clones. Material: PBMCs. The TCR comes from a female donor in good health and CMV-seropositive. The V and J genes are TRBV7-9 and TRBJ1-5, with a tentative D call TRBD1 (6 bases). The CDR3 bases are TGTGCCAGCAGCTTAGAACCAGGGGCCCGAGTCCAGCCCCAGCATTTT. It yields the protein CASSLEPGARVQPQHF.